This TCR beta chain was documented in a study of blood T cell repertoires in COVID-19 (dated by TCRdb to 2020 to 2021). For the wider study: Samples from collaborators originated in the United States, Italy and Spain and spanned both the acute and convalescent phases of COVID-19. A de-identified subject ID, COVID-19 status, age in years and sex were almost always included in the sample metadata. The material from the prospective study consisted of cDNA or gDNA derived from T cells, B-cell-depleted T cells, or PBMCs. The repertoires were released in a freely available public database meant as a resource for research on the immune response to SARS-CoV-2. Subjects who had been exposed to COVID-19, were actively infected with it, or had recovered from it provided the deeply sampled blood TCRbeta repertoires that made up the dataset. Where available, HLA class I and class II types were taken from metadata supplied by the sample provider and were not determined by assay-based typing. Samples came from the ongoing ImmuneRACE study (first 160 participants) plus 1,254 subjects from 6 global collaborators.

The collaborating institutions used their own protocols to collect whole blood in K2EDTA tubes. For TCRbeta analysis, collaborators shipped samples in one of three forms: frozen whole blood, isolated PBMCs, or DNA extracted from either of those sample types. TCRbeta CDR3 regions were amplified from genomic DNA using the immunoSEQ Assay, a bias-controlled multiplex PCR. The authors' pipeline ran thus. The number of nucleated cells in each sample was estimated by amplification of reference gene primers within the assay. To quantify the absolute abundance of each unique TCRbeta CDR3 rearrangement, sequence reads were collapsed and filtered. For each sample, productive Simpson clonality was calculated by taking the square root of Simpson's diversity index across productive rearrangements. Imported from immuneACCESS, the table was reduced by TCRdb to in-frame sequences with V and J called. These copies leave out some clones; in studies compared against another copy, an unresolved V gene accounts for under half, and the cause of the remainder is not known. V and J calls and clone size are those listed in that table; D and trimming were worked out from the DNA. The sample has around 60,000 clones on record, under 85% of them singletons. The ten largest clones capture about 3.5% of the sample.

General study outcomes and caveats: Clinical and demographic metadata were provided uncurated, with the amount varying by source and participant.

This clone was seen a single time. It has no known antigen specificity. No base qualities exist here, and no much larger clone lies one base off it. From the cysteine through the phenylalanine, the CDR3 covers 13 amino acids. The only DNA kept is the CDR3, 39 bases in frame from the first base. From a lookup of the germline V gene, CDR1 and CDR2 are SGHTA and FQGNSA. Between the V and J ends, shortened by 8 bases and 9 bases respectively, the junction contains 17 bases. The chain joins TRBV7-2 to TRBJ2-1; a weak D assignment points to TRBD2 (7 bases agree). Sequenced sample: peripheral blood. This TCR was recovered from an elderly woman with acute or convalescent COVID-19. The nucleotides read TGTGCCAGCGGGGGGGGCGCAACGGGTGAGCAGTTCTTC. This encodes CASGGGATGEQFF.